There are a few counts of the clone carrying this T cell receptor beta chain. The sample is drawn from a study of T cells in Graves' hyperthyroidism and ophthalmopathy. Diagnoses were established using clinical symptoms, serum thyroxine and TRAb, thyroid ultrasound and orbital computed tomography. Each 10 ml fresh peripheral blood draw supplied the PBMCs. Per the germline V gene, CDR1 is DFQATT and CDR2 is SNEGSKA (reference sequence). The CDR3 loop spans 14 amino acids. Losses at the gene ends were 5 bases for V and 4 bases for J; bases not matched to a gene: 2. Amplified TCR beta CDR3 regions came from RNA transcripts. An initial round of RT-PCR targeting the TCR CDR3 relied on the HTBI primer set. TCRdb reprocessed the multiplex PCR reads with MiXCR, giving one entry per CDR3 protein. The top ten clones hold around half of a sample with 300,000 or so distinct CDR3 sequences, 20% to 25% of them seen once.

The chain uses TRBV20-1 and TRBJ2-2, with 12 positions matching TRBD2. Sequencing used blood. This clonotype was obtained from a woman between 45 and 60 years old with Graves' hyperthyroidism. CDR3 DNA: TGCAGTGCTGTACTAGCGGGGGGCACCGGGGAGCTGTTTTTT. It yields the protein CSAVLAGGTGELFF.